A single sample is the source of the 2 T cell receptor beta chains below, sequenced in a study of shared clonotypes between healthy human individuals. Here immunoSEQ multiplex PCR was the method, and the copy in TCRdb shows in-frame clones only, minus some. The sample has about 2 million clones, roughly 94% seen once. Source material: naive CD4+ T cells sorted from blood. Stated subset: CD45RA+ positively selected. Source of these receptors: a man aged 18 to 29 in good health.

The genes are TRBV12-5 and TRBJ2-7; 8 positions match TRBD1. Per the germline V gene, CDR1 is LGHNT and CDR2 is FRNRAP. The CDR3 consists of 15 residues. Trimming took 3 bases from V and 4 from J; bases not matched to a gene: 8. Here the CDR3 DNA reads TGTGCTAGTGGTTTTCGGCAGGGGGCCGGTTACGAGCAGTACTTC. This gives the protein CASGFRQGAGYEQYF.

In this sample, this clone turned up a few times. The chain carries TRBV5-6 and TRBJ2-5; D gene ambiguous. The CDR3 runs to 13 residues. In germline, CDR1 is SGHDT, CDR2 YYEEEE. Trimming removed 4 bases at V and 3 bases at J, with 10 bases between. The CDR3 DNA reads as TGTGCCAGCAGCCCCCCGGCGGAAGAGACCCAGTACTTC. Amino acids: CASSPPAEETQYF. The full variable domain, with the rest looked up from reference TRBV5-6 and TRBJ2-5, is DAGVTQSPTHLIKTRGQQVTLRCSPKSGHDTVSWYQQALGQGPQFIFQYYEEEERQRGNFPDRFSGHQFPNYSSELNVNALLLGDSALYLCASSPPAEETQYFGPGTRLLVL.